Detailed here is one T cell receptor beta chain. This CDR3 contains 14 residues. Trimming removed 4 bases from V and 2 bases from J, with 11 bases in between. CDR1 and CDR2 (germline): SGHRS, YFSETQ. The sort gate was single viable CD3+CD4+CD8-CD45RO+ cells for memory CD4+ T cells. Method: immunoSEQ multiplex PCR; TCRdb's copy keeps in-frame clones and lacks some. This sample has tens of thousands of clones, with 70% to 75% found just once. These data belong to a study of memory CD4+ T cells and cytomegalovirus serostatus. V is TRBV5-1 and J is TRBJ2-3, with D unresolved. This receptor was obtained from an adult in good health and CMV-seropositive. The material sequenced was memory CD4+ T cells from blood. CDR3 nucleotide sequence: TGCGCCAGCAGCCCGATGGAACCCACAGATACGCAGTATTTT. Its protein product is CASSPMEPTDTQYF.